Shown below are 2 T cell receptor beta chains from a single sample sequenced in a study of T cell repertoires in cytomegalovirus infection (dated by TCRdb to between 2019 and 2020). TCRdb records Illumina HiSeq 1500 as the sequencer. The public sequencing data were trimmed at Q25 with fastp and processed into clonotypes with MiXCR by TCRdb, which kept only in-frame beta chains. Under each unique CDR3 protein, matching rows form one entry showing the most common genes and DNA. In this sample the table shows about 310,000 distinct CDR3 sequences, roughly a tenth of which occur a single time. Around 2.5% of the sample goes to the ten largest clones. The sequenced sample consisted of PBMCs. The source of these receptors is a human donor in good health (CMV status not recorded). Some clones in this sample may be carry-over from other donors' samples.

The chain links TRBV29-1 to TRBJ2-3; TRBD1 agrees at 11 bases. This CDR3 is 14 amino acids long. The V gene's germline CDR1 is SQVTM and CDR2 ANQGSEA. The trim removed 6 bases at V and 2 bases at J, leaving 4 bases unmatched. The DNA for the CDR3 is TGCAGCGTGGGGACAGGGGGGACCACAGATACGCAGTATTTT. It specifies CSVGTGGTTDTQYF.

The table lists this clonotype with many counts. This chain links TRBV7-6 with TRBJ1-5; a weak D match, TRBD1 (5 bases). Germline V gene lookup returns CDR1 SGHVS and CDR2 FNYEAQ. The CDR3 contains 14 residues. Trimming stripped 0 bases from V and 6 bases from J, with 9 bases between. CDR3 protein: CASSLAQGTQPQHF. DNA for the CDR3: TGTGCCAGCAGCTTAGCCCAGGGTACTCAGCCCCAGCATTTT.